Presented here are 17 T cell receptor beta chains from one specimen sequenced in a study of blood T cell repertoires in COVID-19. The table came from immunoSEQ multiplex PCR; TCRdb's copy has only in-frame clones and leaves some out. The sample comprises fewer than 300,000 clones, about 91% of which are singletons, and under 3% rests with the top ten. Sequencing was performed on peripheral blood. The receptors shown here come from a person aged 18 to 30 with COVID-19, enrolled during active disease.

The chain links TRBV4-3 to TRBJ2-7; a weak D match, TRBD1 (5 bases). CDR1 is LGHNA, CDR2 YSLEER, per germline. The CDR3 extends over 15 amino acids. V was trimmed by 0 bases and J by 2 bases, leaving 11 bases between them. The CDR3 DNA sequence: TGCGCCAGCAGCCAAGATCTTTCCAGGGCCTACGAGCAGTACTTC. As protein: CASSQDLSRAYEQYF.

As to this clone: The sample carries other DNA sequences with the same CDR3. The chain couples TRBV24-1 to TRBJ2-3; 9 nucleotides line up with TRBD1. Germline CDR1 is KGHDR and CDR2 is SFDVKD. The CDR3 runs to 15 residues. V lost 4 bases, J lost 1 base, and 2 bases stayed unmatched. The chain's CDR3 is CATSDWTGGTDTQYF. CDR3 in DNA: TGTGCCACCAGTGACTGGACAGGGGGCACAGATACGCAGTATTTT.

The chain employs TRBV6-2 or TRBV6-3 and TRBJ1-2, with 7 bases aligning to TRBD1. V dropped 5 bases and J dropped 7; count of bases not matched to a gene: 4. CDR3 length equals 12 residues. From germline, CDR1 is MNHEY and CDR2 SVGEGT. CDR3 residues: CASSQDRSGYTF. DNA for the CDR3: TGTGCCAGCAGTCAGGACAGGAGTGGCTACACCTTC.

This chain joins TRBV30 and TRBJ2-1; a possible D gene is TRBD2 (7 bases). CDR1 is GTSNPN and CDR2 is SVGIG in the germline V gene (reference sequence). V was trimmed by 3 bases and J by 6 bases, leaving 12 bases between them. The CDR3 extends over 13 amino acids. CDR3 amino acids: CAWRDSGINEQFF. The DNA for the CDR3 is TGTGCCTGGAGGGACAGCGGGATCAATGAGCAGTTCTTC.

The chain employs TRBV6-4 and TRBJ2-3, with 8 bases identical to TRBD2. J was trimmed by 1 base and V by 6 bases; bases with no gene match: 12. The CDR3 totals 17 residues. CDR1 is MRHNA and CDR2 is SNTAGT in the germline V gene. CDR3 nucleotides: TGTGCCAGCAGACCCCCTCCTAGCGGGCGTGGCACAGATACGCAGTATTTT. It codes for CASRPPPSGRGTDTQYF.

The chain has TRBV4-3 and TRBJ2-1; TRBD2 is a possible D gene (5 bases). This CDR3 spans 14 amino acids. Trimming removed 0 bases at V and 15 bases at J, with 18 bases between. Germline V CDR1 and CDR2: LGHNA, YSLEER. DNA of the CDR3: TGCGCCAGCAGCCAAGATGAGGCGGCGGGCCTTCGGTTCTTC. Amino acids: CASSQDEAAGLRFF.

V and J are TRBV7-2 and TRBJ1-4; 7 nucleotides align to TRBD1. Germline V gives CDR1 SGHTA, CDR2 FQGNSA. The junction had 5 bases not matched to a gene; V was cut back by 4 bases and J by 3 bases. The CDR3 has 15 residues. The CDR3 DNA reads TGTGCCAGCAGCTACCCAGGGGGATCTAATGAAAAACTGTTTTTT. Protein sequence: CASSYPGGSNEKLFF.

The CDR3: CASSKDWTTTDEQYF. The CDR3 bases are TGTGCCAGCAGCAAAGATTGGACAACCACGGACGAGCAGTACTTC. The V and J genes are TRBV21-1 and TRBJ2-7; the table's D call, TRBD1, has no DNA check behind it. TRBV21-1 is assigned pseudogene status. This CDR3 region has 15 residues.

This chain uses TRBV5-4 with TRBJ2-1; a possible D gene is TRBD2 (5 bases). This CDR3 has 15 residues. V was shortened by 3 bases and J by 2 bases, with 12 bases between the two germline ends. Germline CDR1 is SGHNT and CDR2 is YYREEE (reference sequence). The CDR3 protein is CASSSGISAYNEQFF. The CDR3 bases are TGTGCCAGCAGCTCCGGGATTTCCGCCTACAATGAGCAGTTCTTC.

This chain uses TRBV4-2 with TRBJ2-4; D is unclear. V was shortened by 1 base and J by 0 bases, with 10 bases between the two germline ends. CDR3 length: 16 residues. The germline V gene has CDR1 LGHNA and CDR2 YNFKEQ. The CDR3 DNA reads as TGTGCCAGCAGCCAAGGGAGACCGGTAGCCAAAAACATTCAGTACTTC. Translating it yields CASSQGRPVAKNIQYF.

The rearrangement joins TRBV25-1 to TRBJ2-7, with 13 bases fitting TRBD2. V lost 3 bases, J lost 2 bases, and 7 bases stayed unmatched. The CDR3 consists of 17 residues. Germline V gene lookup returns CDR1 MGHDK and CDR2 SYGVNS. CDR3 bases: TGTGCCAGCAGTGACTCGGGACTAGCGGGAAGGGCCTACGAGCAGTACTTC. Its protein product is CASSDSGLAGRAYEQYF.

The CDR3 protein is CASSIAGAEAFF. CDR3 bases: TGTGCCAGTAGTATTGCCGGGGCTGAAGCTTTCTTT. This chain joins TRBV19 and TRBJ1-1, with D unresolved. V was trimmed by 3 bases and J by 6 bases, leaving 8 bases between them. Germline CDR1 and CDR2: LNHDA and SQIVND (reference sequence). This CDR3 is built from 12 residues.

The rearrangement joins TRBV10-3 to TRBJ2-1, with 10 positions matching TRBD2. Germline values: CDR1 ENHRY, CDR2 SYGVKD. The CDR3 spans 18 residues. V lost 0 bases, J lost 2 bases, and 7 bases stayed unmatched. In DNA, the CDR3 is TGTGCCATCAGTGAGTCGAAGTCTAGCGGGAGCCCCTACAATGAGCAGTTCTTC. Encoded protein: CAISESKSSGSPYNEQFF.

J is TRBJ2-1 and V is TRBV3-1 (or the pseudogene TRBV3-2); unclear D gene. V was shortened by 1 base and J by 7 bases, with 11 bases between the two germline ends. The CDR3 sequence is 14 residues long. Germline CDR1 reads LGHDT; CDR2 reads YNNKEL (reference sequence). CDR3 protein: CASSQVSPRNEQFF. CDR3 nucleotides: TGTGCCAGCAGCCAAGTTAGCCCTAGGAATGAGCAGTTCTTC.

This clone was recorded only once. This chain links TRBV13 with TRBJ1-1; D is uncertain. Germline CDR1 is PRHDT and CDR2 is FYEKMQ (reference sequence). Trimming cost V 5 bases and J 4 bases, with 14 bases left between them. CDR3 length equals 14 residues. The CDR3 loop is CASSLLVPGTEAFF. Written as DNA, the CDR3 is TGTGCCAGCAGCCTGCTAGTCCCCGGCACTGAAGCTTTCTTT.

The rearrangement links TRBV5-6 to TRBJ1-2; weak D call: TRBD1 (6 bases). With 2 bases removed from V and 6 bases from J, the gap between germline ends came to 14 bases. The CDR3 has 14 residues. Germline values: CDR1 SGHDT, CDR2 YYEEEE. This CDR3 is CASSFGWGQDGYTF. The CDR3 DNA sequence: TGTGCCAGCAGCTTCGGCTGGGGGCAAGATGGCTACACCTTC.

The gene calls are TRBV27 and TRBJ1-3; D remains ambiguous. The CDR3 loop spans 13 amino acids. Germline CDR1 reads MNHEY; CDR2 reads SMNVEV (reference sequence). With 8 bases removed from V and 0 bases from J, the gap between germline ends came to 8 bases. In nucleotides, the CDR3 is TGTGCCAGCGGCATTTACTCTGGAAACACCATATATTTT. As protein: CASGIYSGNTIYF.